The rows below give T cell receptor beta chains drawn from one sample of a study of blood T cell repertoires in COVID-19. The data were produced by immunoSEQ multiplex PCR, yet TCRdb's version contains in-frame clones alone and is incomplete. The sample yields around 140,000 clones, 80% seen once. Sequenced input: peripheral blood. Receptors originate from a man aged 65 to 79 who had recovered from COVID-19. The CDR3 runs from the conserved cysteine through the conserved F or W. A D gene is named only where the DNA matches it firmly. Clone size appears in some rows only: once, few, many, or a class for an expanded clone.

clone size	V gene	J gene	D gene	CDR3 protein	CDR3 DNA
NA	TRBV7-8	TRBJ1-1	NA	CASSLARGSTEAFF	TGTGCCAGCAGCTTAGCGCGGGGTAGCACTGAAGCTTTCTTT
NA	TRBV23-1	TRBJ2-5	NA	CASSQSGKAAETQYF	TGCGCCAGCAGTCAATCTGGTAAGGCGGCCGAGACCCAGTACTTC
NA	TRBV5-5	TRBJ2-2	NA	CASSSGVTGELFF	TGTGCCAGCAGCTCAGGGGTCACCGGGGAGCTGTTTTTT
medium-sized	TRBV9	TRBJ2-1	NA	CASSAGGPTYNEQFF	TGTGCCAGCAGCGCGGGGGGCCCAACCTACAATGAGCAGTTCTTC
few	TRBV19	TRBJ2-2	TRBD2	CASSRREAGTGELFF	TGTGCCAGTAGTAGGCGGGAGGCGGGCACCGGGGAGCTGTTTTTT
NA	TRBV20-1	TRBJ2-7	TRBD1	CSASLTGVFREQYF	TGCAGTGCTAGTTTGACAGGGGTCTTTCGCGAGCAGTACTTC
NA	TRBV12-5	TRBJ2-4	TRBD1	CASGLALTGRGNIQYF	TGTGCTAGTGGTTTGGCGCTGACAGGGCGCGGAAACATTCAGTACTTC
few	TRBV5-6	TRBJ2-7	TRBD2	CASSLDPSGPYEQYF	TGTGCCAGCAGCTTGGATCCTAGCGGACCCTACGAGCAGTACTTC
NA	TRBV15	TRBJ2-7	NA	CATSRDRAQGLYEQYF	TGTGCCACCAGCAGAGACCGGGCCCAGGGGCTATACGAGCAGTACTTC
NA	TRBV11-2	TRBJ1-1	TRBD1	CASRAPTGASEAFF	TGTGCCAGCAGGGCCCCAACAGGGGCTTCTGAAGCTTTCTTT
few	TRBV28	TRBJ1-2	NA	CASLGLYPVYGYTF	TGTGCCAGCCTTGGACTGTACCCGGTCTATGGCTACACCTTC
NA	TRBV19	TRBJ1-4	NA	CASHTPGTNGKLFF	TGTGCCAGCCATACGCCCGGGACAAACGGGAAACTGTTTTTT
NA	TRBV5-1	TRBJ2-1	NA	CASSLGGSYNEQFF	TGCGCCAGCAGCTTAGGGGGATCCTACAATGAGCAGTTCTTC
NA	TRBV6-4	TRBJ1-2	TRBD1	CASSEGTGAYGYTF	TGTGCCAGCAGTGAAGGGACAGGGGCTTATGGCTACACCTTC
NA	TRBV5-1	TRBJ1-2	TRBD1	CASSLTLSRGEGNYGYTF	TGCGCCAGCAGCTTGACGCTGAGCAGGGGGGAAGGCAACTATGGCTACACCTTC
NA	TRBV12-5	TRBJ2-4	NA	CASGLVRGGAKNIQYF	TGTGCTAGTGGTTTGGTAAGGGGGGGAGCCAAAAACATTCAGTACTTC
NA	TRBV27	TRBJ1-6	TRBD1	CASSQGQGNSPLHF	TGTGCCAGCAGTCAAGGACAGGGTAATTCACCCCTCCACTTT
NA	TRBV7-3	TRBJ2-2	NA	CASSPSKYGELGTGELFF	TGTGCCAGCAGCCCCTCAAAGTACGGAGAACTAGGGACCGGGGAGCTGTTTTTT
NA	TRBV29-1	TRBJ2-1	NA	CSARTGTPNEQFF	TGCAGCGCCCGAACCGGGACTCCAAATGAGCAGTTCTTC
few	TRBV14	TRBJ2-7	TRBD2	CASSHPRGGFYEQYF	TGTGCCAGCAGCCACCCCCGCGGGGGATTCTACGAGCAGTACTTC
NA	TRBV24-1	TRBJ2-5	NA	CATSPGQPGETQYF	TGTGCCACCAGTCCGGGACAACCAGGGGAGACCCAGTACTTC
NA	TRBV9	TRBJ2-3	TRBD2	CASSVAGASGSWNTQYF	TGTGCCAGCAGCGTAGCTGGGGCTAGCGGGAGTTGGAATACGCAGTATTTT
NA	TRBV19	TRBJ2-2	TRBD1	CASTRTGRANTGELFF	TGTGCCAGTACCCGGACAGGGCGGGCGAACACCGGGGAGCTGTTTTTT
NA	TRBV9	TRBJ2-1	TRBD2	CASSDRTSGNNEQFF	TGTGCCAGCAGCGATAGGACTAGCGGGAACAATGAGCAGTTCTTC
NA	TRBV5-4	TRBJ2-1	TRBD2	CASSTPSAGGNNEQFF	TGTGCCAGCAGCACCCCCTCGGCGGGAGGTAACAATGAGCAGTTCTTC
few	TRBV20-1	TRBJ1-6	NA	CSASLYRHSPLHF	TGCAGTGCTAGTTTATACAGACATTCACCCCTCCACTTT
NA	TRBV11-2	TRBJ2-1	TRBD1	CASSIGQGRHNEQFF	TGTGCCAGCAGCATAGGACAGGGGAGGCACAATGAGCAGTTCTTC
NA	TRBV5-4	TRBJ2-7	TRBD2	CASSLGSSGTYEQYF	TGTGCCAGCAGCTTAGGTAGTAGCGGGACTTACGAGCAGTACTTC
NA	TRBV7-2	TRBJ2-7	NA	CASSSTRRASYEQYF	TGTGCCAGCAGCAGTACACGGAGGGCTTCCTACGAGCAGTACTTC
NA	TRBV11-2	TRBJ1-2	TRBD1	CASSLGGDREGYTF	TGTGCCAGCAGCTTAGGGGGGGACAGGGAAGGCTACACCTTC
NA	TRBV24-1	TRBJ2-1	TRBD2	CATSGTSGTYNEQFF	TGTGCCACCAGTGGGACTAGCGGGACCTACAATGAGCAGTTCTTC
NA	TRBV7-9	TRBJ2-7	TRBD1	CASSFDRGRNEQYF	TGTGCCAGCAGCTTCGACAGGGGGAGGAACGAGCAGTACTTC
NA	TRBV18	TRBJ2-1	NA	CASSALVGGNEQFF	TGTGCCAGCTCAGCACTAGTGGGAGGCAATGAGCAGTTCTTC
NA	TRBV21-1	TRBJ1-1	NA	CASSKEPNRDTEAFF	TGTGCCAGCAGCAAAGAGCCCAACAGGGACACTGAAGCTTTCTTT
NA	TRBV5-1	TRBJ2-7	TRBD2	CASSLGLAGASRQYF	TGCGCCAGCAGCTTGGGACTAGCGGGGGCCTCCCGGCAGTACTTC
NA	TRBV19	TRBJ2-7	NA	CASSIDLYVAYEQYF	TGTGCCAGTAGTATAGATCTATATGTTGCCTACGAGCAGTACTTC
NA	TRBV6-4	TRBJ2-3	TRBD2	CASSVAGGPDTQYF	TGTGCCAGCAGTGTAGCGGGAGGGCCAGATACGCAGTATTTT
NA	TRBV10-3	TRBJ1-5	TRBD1	CAISERSGTGGSQPQHF	TGTGCCATCAGTGAGAGGTCCGGGACAGGGGGCAGTCAGCCCCAGCATTTT
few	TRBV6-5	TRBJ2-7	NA	CASQTDRSYEQYF	TGTGCCAGCCAGACAGACCGCTCCTACGAGCAGTACTTC
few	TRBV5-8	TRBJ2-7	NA	CASSLEPGSSYEQYF	TGTGCCAGCAGCTTGGAACCGGGGAGCTCCTACGAGCAGTACTTC
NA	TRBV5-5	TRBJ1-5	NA	CASSLAGGSGNQPQHF	TGTGCCAGCAGCTTGGCCGGGGGGAGTGGCAATCAGCCCCAGCATTTT
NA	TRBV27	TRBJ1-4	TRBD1	CASSSLRGFPNEKLFF	TGTGCCAGCAGTTCACTCAGGGGGTTTCCCAATGAAAAACTGTTTTTT
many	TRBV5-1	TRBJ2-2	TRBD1	CASSFQGVNTGELFF	TGCGCCAGCAGCTTTCAGGGGGTTAACACCGGGGAGCTGTTTTTT
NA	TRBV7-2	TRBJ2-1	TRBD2	CASSLLLAGGFYNEQFF	TGTGCCAGCAGCTTACTGCTAGCGGGAGGATTCTACAATGAGCAGTTCTTC
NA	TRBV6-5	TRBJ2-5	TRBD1	CASSPDRVYQETQYF	TGTGCCAGCAGTCCGGACAGGGTCTACCAAGAGACCCAGTACTTC
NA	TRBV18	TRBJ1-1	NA	CASSPSRLDTEAFF	TGTGCCAGCTCACCATCGAGGTTAGACACTGAAGCTTTCTTT
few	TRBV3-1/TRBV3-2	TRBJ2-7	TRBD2	CASRPGTSENYEQYF	TGTGCCAGCAGACCCGGGACTAGCGAAAACTACGAGCAGTACTTC
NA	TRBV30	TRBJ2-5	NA	CAWSTDYPAETQYF	TGTGCCTGGAGTACGGACTATCCGGCGGAGACCCAGTACTTC
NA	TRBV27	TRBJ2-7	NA	CASTGPPSYEQYF	TGTGCCAGCACAGGTCCCCCATCCTACGAGCAGTACTTC
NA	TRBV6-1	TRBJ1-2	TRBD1	CASSRGQKNYGYTF	TGTGCCAGCAGCCGGGGACAGAAGAACTATGGCTACACCTTC